Listed here are 13 T cell receptor beta chains from one sample, sequenced in a study of radiation and T cells in renal cell carcinoma. This table comes from immunoSEQ multiplex PCR, and its TCRdb copy is limited to in-frame clones, with some not included. The sample includes about 10,000 clones, 58% of them seen just once. Treatment denoted: treatment-naive control, cytoreductive nephrectomy. The material sequenced was tumor tissue, taken from a patient whose treatment was nephrectomy without radiotherapy. The receptors were gathered from a man aged 40-49 years with renal cell carcinoma.

There are a few counts of this clone. The CDR3 DNA sequence: TGTGCCTGGAGTGAACAGGGTATCTCCTACAATGAGCAGTTCTTC. Translation: CAWSEQGISYNEQFF. This sequence joins TRBV30 and TRBJ2-1; a weak D match, TRBD1 (6 bases). Trimming stripped 1 base from V and 0 bases from J, with 10 bases between. The CDR3 is 15 residues long. CDR1 GTSNPN and CDR2 SVGIG come from the germline V gene (reference sequence).

The chain links TRBV7-3 to TRBJ2-5, with D possibly matching TRBD1 (5 bases). V was cut by 2 bases and J by 4 bases, with 11 bases left in between. The germline CDR1 and CDR2 sequences are SGHTA and FQGTGA. This CDR3 region has 14 residues. CDR3 nucleotides: TGTGCCAGCAGCTTAGGCGGCCAGGGAGAGACCCAGTACTTC. Translating it yields CASSLGGQGETQYF.

The V gene is TRBV30, the J gene TRBJ2-5, with 7 bases identical to TRBD2. Germline V gene data show CDR1 as GTSNPN and CDR2 as SVGIG (reference sequence). The CDR3 extends over 14 amino acids. The V gene end was trimmed by 2 bases and the J gene end by 5 bases; junction bases not matched to a gene: 8. The CDR3 DNA reads as TGTGCCTGGAGTAGGGAGGGGAGGCGGGAGACCCAGTACTTC. Amino acids: CAWSREGRRETQYF.

The chain joins TRBV25-1 to TRBJ2-7; TRBD1 matches at 7 bases. V shed 5 bases, J shed 1 base, and the junction held 11 bases outside the gene matches. The CDR3 covers 16 residues. Germline V lookup: CDR1 MGHDK, CDR2 SYGVNS. CDR3: CASSPSGRDSSYEQYF. DNA for the CDR3: TGTGCCAGCAGTCCTTCCGGTCGGGACAGTTCCTACGAGCAGTACTTC.

CDR3 bases: TGTGCGGCCGAGGGGCAGTCAAATAATCAGCCCCAGCATTTT. Protein product: CAAEGQSNNQPQHF. This chain connects TRBV15 to TRBJ1-5, with D maybe TRBD1 (5 bases). Germline V lookup: CDR1 LNHNV, CDR2 YYDKDF (reference sequence). The CDR3 totals 14 residues. The full variable domain, completed using reference TRBV15 and TRBJ1-5, is DAMVIQNPRYQVTQFGKPVTLSCSQTLNHNVMYWYQQKSSQAPKLLFHYYDKDFNNEADTPDNFQSRRPNTSFCFLDIRSPGLGDTAMYLCAAEGQSNNQPQHFGDGTRLSIL.

This clone turned up a few times. The chain recombines TRBV14 with TRBJ2-7; possible D gene TRBD2, 5 bases. Deletions cut 0 bases from V and 5 bases from J, with 11 bases between. The CDR3 has 14 residues. Germline CDR1 SGHDN, CDR2 FVKESK. CDR3 residues: CASSQEAGSDEQYV. CDR3 in DNA: TGTGCCAGCAGCCAAGAGGCGGGCTCGGACGAGCAGTACGTC.

This clone appeared a few times. The CDR3, as DNA: TGTGCCAGCAGCTTAGGCGGATTTGGTGAAAAACTGTTTTTT. This gives the protein CASSLGGFGEKLFF. This chain connects TRBV7-2 to TRBJ1-4; D unclear. The CDR3 spans 14 residues. CDR1 is SGHTA and CDR2 is FQGNSA in the germline V gene. With 1 base removed from V and 7 bases from J, the gap between germline ends came to 10 bases.

This clone was recorded a few times. CDR3 sequence reads: CAWNVGNRDGYTF. The CDR3 DNA is TGTGCCTGGAACGTGGGTAATCGGGATGGCTACACCTTC. The chain couples TRBV30 to TRBJ1-2; no clear D gene. V was trimmed by 4 bases and J by 6 bases, leaving 15 bases between them. Germline CDR1 is GTSNPN and CDR2 is SVGIG (reference sequence). There are 13 residues in the CDR3.

The J gene is TRBJ2-3, the V gene TRBV19; D perhaps matches TRBD2 (6 bases). CDR1 is LNHDA, CDR2 SQIVND, per germline (reference sequence). The CDR3 has 15 residues. V shed 4 bases and J shed 2 bases, with 13 bases lying between them. This CDR3 reads CASSRRLGNTDTQYF. Here the CDR3 DNA reads TGTGCCAGTAGTAGGCGACTAGGGAACACAGATACGCAGTATTTT.

This clone appeared a few times. The identical CDR3 is also encoded by other nucleotide sequences in the sample. CDR3 protein: CASDPTGNQPQHF. CDR3 bases: TGTGCCAGCGACCCGACGGGGAATCAGCCCCAGCATTTT. V and J are TRBV2 and TRBJ1-5; D not resolved. Trimming pared 8 bases from V and 4 bases from J, leaving 12 bases between. The CDR3 contains 13 residues. CDR1 and CDR2 (germline): SNHLY, FYNNEI.

This rearrangement joins TRBV7-2 to TRBJ1-4; D may be TRBD1 (6 bases). Germline V lookup: CDR1 SGHTA, CDR2 FQGNSA. Trimming pared 6 bases from V and 3 bases from J, leaving 14 bases between. CDR3 length: 15 amino acids. CDR3 loop: CASRKNRAPNEKLFF. In DNA form, the CDR3 reads TGTGCCAGCAGGAAAAACAGGGCCCCTAATGAAAAACTGTTTTTT.

This clone was counted a few times. V usage is TRBV2 and J usage is TRBJ1-5, with TRBD1 as a possible D gene (5 bases). With 8 bases removed from V and 8 bases from J, the gap between germline ends came to 10 bases. Germline V gives CDR1 SNHLY, CDR2 FYNNEI. The CDR3 consists of 11 residues. CDR3 nucleotide sequence: TGTGCCAGCGCCTCGGGGGAGCCCCAGCATTTT. This translates into CASASGEPQHF.

V gene TRBV27 combines with J gene TRBJ2-3; no clear D. This CDR3 comprises 13 residues. V was shortened by 10 bases and J by 6 bases, with 17 bases between the two germline ends. Looked up from germline, CDR1 is MNHEY and CDR2 is SMNVEV (reference sequence). This CDR3 is CATRYHLSDTQYF. CDR3 coding DNA: TGTGCCACCCGATACCACCTCTCTGATACGCAGTATTTT.